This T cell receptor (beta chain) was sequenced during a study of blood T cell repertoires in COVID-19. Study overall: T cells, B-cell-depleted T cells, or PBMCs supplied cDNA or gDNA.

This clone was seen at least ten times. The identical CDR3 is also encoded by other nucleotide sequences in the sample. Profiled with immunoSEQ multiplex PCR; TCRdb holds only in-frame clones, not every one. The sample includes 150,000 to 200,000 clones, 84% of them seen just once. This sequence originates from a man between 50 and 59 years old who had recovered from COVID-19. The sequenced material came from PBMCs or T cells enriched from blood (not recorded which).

The DNA of the CDR3 is TGCGCCAGCAGCTTGGAAGGGGTTGGGAATCAGCCCCAGCATTTT. This encodes CASSLEGVGNQPQHF. The rearrangement links TRBV5-1 to TRBJ1-5; D possibly corresponds to TRBD1 (5 bases). V lost 0 bases, J lost 4 bases, and 11 bases lay in between. The CDR3 totals 15 residues. Germline-derived CDR1 and CDR2 are SGHRS and YFSETQ. Drawing the rest from reference TRBV5-1 and TRBJ1-5, the complete variable domain is KAGVTQTPRYLIKTRGQQVTLSCSPISGHRSVSWYQQTPGQGLQFLFEYFSETQRNKGNFPGRFSGRQFSNSRSEMNVSTLELGDSALYLCASSLEGVGNQPQHFGDGTRLSIL.